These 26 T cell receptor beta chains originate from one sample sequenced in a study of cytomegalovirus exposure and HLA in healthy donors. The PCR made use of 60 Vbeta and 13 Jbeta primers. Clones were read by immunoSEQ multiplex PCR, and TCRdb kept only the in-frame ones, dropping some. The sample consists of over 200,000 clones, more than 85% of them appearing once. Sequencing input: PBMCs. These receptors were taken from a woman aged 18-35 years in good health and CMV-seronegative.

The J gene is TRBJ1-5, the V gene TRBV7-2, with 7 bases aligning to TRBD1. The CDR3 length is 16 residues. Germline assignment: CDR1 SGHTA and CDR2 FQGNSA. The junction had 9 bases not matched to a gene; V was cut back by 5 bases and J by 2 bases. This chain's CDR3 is CASSPQGGLGNQPQHF. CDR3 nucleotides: TGTGCCAGCAGCCCCCAGGGGGGTTTGGGCAATCAGCCCCAGCATTTT. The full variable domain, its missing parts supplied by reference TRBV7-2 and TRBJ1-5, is GAGVSQSPSNKVTEKGKDVELRCDPISGHTALYWYRQSLGQGLEFLIYFQGNSAPDKSGLPSDRFSAERTGGSVSTLTIQRTQQEDSAVYLCASSPQGGLGNQPQHFGDGTRLSIL.

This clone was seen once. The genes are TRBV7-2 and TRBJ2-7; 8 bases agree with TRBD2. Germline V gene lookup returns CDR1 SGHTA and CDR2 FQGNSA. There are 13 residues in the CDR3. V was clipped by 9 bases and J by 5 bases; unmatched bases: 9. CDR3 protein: CASSGAVPNEQYF. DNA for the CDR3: TGTGCCAGTAGCGGGGCGGTTCCCAACGAGCAGTACTTC. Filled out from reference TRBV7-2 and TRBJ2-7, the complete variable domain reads GAGVSQSPSNKVTEKGKDVELRCDPISGHTALYWYRQSLGQGLEFLIYFQGNSAPDKSGLPSDRFSAERTGGSVSTLTIQRTQQEDSAVYLCASSGAVPNEQYFGPGTRLTVT.

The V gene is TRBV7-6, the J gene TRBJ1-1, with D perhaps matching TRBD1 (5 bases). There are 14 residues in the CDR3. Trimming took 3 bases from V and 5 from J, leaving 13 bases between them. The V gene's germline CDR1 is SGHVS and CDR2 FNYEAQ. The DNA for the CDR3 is TGTGCCAGCAGCTTGGGGGAGGGCGGGACTGAAGCTTTCTTT. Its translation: CASSLGEGGTEAFF.

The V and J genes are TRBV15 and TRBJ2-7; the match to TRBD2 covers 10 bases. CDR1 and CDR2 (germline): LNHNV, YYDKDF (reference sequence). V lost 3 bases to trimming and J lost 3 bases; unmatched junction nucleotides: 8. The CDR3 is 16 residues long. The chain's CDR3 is CATSSTGLASGYEQYF. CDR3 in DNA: TGTGCCACCAGCAGCACGGGACTAGCGTCAGGCTACGAGCAGTACTTC.

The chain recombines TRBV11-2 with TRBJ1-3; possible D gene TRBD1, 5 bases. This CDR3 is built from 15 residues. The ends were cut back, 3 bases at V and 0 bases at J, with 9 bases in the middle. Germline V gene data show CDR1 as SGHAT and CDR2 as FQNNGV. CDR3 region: CASSLGLNSGNTIYF. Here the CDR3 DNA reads TGTGCCAGCAGCTTGGGACTGAACTCTGGAAACACCATATATTTT.

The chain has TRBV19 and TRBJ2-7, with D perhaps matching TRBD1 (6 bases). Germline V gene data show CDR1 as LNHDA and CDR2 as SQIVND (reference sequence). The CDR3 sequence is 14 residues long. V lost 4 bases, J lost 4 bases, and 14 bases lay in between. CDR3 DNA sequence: TGTGCCAGTAGTAGCGCGACAGGAACTTACGAGCAGTACTTC. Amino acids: CASSSATGTYEQYF.

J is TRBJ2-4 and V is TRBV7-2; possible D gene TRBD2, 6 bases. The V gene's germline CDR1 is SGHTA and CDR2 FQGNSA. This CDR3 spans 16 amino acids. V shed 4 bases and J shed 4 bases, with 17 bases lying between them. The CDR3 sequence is CASSSLRRGPKNIQYF. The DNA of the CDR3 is TGTGCCAGCAGCTCACTAAGGAGGGGCCCTAAAAACATTCAGTACTTC.

CDR3 loop: CASSLDLAAGELFF. DNA for the CDR3: TGCGCCAGCAGCTTGGACCTAGCAGCCGGGGAGCTGTTTTTT. The gene calls are TRBV5-1 and TRBJ2-2; a possible D gene is TRBD2 (5 bases). Looked up from germline, CDR1 is SGHRS and CDR2 is YFSETQ. V was pared by 0 bases and J by 6 bases, with 9 bases between. The CDR3 is 14 residues long.

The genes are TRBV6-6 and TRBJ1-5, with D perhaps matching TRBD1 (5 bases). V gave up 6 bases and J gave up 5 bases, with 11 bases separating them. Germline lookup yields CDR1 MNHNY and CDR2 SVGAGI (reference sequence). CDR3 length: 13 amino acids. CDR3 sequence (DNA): TGTGCCAGCAGCGGTGGACATGATCAGCCCCAGCATTTT. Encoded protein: CASSGGHDQPQHF.

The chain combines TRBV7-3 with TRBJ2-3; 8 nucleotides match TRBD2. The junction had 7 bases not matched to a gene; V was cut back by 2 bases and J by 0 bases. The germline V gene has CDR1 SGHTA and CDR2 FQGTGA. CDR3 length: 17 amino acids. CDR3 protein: CASSLAGGMLSTDTQYF. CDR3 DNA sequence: TGTGCCAGCAGCTTAGCGGGAGGAATGCTGAGCACAGATACGCAGTATTTT.

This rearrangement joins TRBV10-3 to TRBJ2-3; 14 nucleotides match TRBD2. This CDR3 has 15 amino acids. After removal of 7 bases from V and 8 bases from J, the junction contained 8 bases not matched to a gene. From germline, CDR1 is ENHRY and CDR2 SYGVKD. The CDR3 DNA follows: TGTGCCATCATGACTAGCGGGGGGGCTTCAGGTACGCAGTATTTT. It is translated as CAIMTSGGASGTQYF.

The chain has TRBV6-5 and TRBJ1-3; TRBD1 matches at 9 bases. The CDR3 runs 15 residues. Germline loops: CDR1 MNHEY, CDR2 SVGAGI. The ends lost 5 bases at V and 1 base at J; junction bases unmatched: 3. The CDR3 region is CASSPGTGSGNTIYF. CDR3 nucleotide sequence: TGTGCCAGCAGTCCTGGGACAGGGTCTGGAAACACCATATATTTT.

CDR3: CASSDQSSVQEESNEKLFF. CDR3 coding DNA: TGTGCCAGCAGTGATCAATCTTCTGTACAGGAAGAATCTAATGAAAAACTGTTTTTT. The chain has TRBV6-1 and TRBJ1-4, with a tentative D call TRBD1 (5 bases). Trimming pared 3 bases from V and 3 bases from J, leaving 23 bases between. CDR1 and CDR2 from the germline V gene are MNHNS and SASEGT. CDR3 length: 19 residues.

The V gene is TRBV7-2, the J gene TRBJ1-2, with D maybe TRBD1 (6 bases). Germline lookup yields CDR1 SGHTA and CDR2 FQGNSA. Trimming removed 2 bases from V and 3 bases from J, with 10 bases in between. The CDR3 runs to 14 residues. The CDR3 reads CASSLWDNYYGYTF. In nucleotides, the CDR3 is TGTGCCAGCAGCTTATGGGACAACTACTATGGCTACACCTTC. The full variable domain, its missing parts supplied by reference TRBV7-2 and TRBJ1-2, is GAGVSQSPSNKVTEKGKDVELRCDPISGHTALYWYRQSLGQGLEFLIYFQGNSAPDKSGLPSDRFSAERTGGSVSTLTIQRTQQEDSAVYLCASSLWDNYYGYTFGSGTRLTVV.

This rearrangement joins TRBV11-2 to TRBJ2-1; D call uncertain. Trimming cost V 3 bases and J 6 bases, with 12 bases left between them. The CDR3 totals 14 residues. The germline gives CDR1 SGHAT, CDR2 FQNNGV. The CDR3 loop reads CASSFFPPLNEQFF. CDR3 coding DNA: TGTGCCAGCAGCTTCTTCCCCCCCCTCAATGAGCAGTTCTTC.

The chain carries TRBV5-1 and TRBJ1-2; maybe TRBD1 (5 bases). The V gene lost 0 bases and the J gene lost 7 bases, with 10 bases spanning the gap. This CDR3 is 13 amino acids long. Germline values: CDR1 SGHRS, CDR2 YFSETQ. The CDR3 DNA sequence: TGCGCCAGCAGCTTGGCAGGGTTAGGTGGCTACACCTTC. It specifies CASSLAGLGGYTF.

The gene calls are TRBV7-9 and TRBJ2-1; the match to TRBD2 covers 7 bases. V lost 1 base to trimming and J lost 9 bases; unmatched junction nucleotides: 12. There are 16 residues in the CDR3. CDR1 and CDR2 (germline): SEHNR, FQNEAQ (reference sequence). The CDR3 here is CASSLGRTSRRSEQFF. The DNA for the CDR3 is TGTGCCAGCAGCTTAGGACGGACTAGTCGTCGCAGTGAGCAGTTCTTC.

As DNA, the CDR3 is TGTGCCAGCAGTTTATGGGGGGGGGCAGGTGGGGCCAACGTCCTGACTTTC. Protein sequence: CASSLWGGAGGANVLTF. The chain has TRBV27 and TRBJ2-6, with D possibly being TRBD2 (7 bases). In germline, CDR1 is MNHEY, CDR2 SMNVEV (reference sequence). This CDR3 comprises 17 residues. The V gene lost 1 base and the J gene lost 3 bases, with 13 bases spanning the gap.

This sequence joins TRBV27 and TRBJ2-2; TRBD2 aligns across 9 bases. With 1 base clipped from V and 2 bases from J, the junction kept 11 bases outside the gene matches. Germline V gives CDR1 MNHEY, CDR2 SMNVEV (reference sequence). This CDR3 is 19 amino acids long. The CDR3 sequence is CASSLFFPSGNVNTGELFF. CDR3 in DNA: TGTGCCAGCAGTTTATTCTTTCCTAGCGGGAACGTCAACACCGGGGAGCTGTTTTTT.

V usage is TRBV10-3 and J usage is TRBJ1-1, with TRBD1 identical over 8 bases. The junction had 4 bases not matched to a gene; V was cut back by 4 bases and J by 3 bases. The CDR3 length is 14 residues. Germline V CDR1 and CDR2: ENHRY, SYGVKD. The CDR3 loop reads CAISAQQGDTEAFF. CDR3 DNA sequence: TGTGCCATCAGTGCCCAACAGGGGGACACTGAAGCTTTCTTT.

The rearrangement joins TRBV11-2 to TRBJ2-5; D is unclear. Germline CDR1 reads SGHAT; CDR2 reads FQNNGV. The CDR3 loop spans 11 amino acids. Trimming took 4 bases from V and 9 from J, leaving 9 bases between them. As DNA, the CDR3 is TGTGCCAGCAGCTCTGGGCCGGCCCAGTACTTC. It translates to CASSSGPAQYF.

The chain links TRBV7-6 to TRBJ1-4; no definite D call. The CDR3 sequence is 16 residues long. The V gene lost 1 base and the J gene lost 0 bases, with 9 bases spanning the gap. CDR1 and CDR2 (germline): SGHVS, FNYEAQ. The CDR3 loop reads CASSLGQTSTNEKLFF. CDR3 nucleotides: TGTGCCAGCAGCTTAGGGCAGACATCAACTAATGAAAAACTGTTTTTT.

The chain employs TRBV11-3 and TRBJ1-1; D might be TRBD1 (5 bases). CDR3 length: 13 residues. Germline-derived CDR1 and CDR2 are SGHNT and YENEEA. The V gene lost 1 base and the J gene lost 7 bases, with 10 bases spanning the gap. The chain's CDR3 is CASSLARTFEAFF. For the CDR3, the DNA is TGTGCCAGCAGCTTAGCCCGGACATTTGAAGCTTTCTTT.

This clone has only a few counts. CDR3 protein: CASRIYSGSYGYTF. The CDR3 DNA sequence: TGTGCCAGCAGAATTTATTCGGGATCCTATGGCTACACCTTC. This chain uses TRBV27 with TRBJ1-2; no clear D. The ends were cut back, 6 bases at V and 4 bases at J, with 15 bases in the middle. Germline V gene sequence: CDR1 MNHEY, CDR2 SMNVEV (reference sequence). CDR3 size: 14 residues.

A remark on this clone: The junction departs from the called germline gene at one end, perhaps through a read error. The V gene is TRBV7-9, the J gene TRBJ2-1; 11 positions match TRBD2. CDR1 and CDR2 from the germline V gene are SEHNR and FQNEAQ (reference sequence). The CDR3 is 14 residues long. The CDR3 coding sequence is TGTGCCAGCAGCGTAGCGGGAGGGTTAAATGAGCAGTTCTTC. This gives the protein CASSVAGGLNEQFF.

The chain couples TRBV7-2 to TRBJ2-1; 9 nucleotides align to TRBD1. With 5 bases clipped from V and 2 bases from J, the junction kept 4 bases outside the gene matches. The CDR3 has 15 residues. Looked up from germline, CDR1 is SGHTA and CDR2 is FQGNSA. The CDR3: CASSGGQGAYNEQFF. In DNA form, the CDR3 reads TGTGCCAGCAGCGGGGGACAGGGAGCCTACAATGAGCAGTTCTTC.